One and the same sample provided the 21 T cell receptor beta chains below, sequenced in a study of T cell responses to AZD1222 COVID-19 vaccine. This table comes from immunoSEQ multiplex PCR, and its TCRdb copy is limited to in-frame clones, with some not included. There are under 150,000 clones in the sample; under 95% occur only once, and roughly 2.9% lies in the top ten. The source material was peripheral blood, sampled on day 0 of MenACWY control vaccination. The receptors here all came from an adult in good health.

In DNA, the CDR3 is TGTGCCAGCTCGCCCAAGGGAGCGGGAGGGCTGGACGAGCAGTACTTC. Translating it yields CASSPKGAGGLDEQYF. The chain links TRBV18 to TRBJ2-7; 10 bases match TRBD2. The ends lost 6 bases at V and 5 bases at J; junction bases unmatched: 13. This CDR3 comprises 16 residues. Germline assignment: CDR1 KGHSH and CDR2 LQKENI.

The V call is TRBV7-2, the J call TRBJ2-2; possible D gene TRBD2, 6 bases. The CDR3 has 15 residues. Germline V CDR1 and CDR2: SGHTA, FQGNSA. Trimming pared 1 base from V and 1 base from J, leaving 7 bases between. As DNA, the CDR3 is TGTGCCAGCAGCTTAGGTAGCGGGAACACCGGGGAGCTGTTTTTT. Its translation: CASSLGSGNTGELFF.

This rearrangement joins TRBV5-6 to TRBJ2-7; unclear D gene. V dropped 0 bases and J dropped 0 bases, with 13 bases sitting between them. This CDR3 contains 16 residues. Germline CDR1 reads SGHDT; CDR2 reads YYEEEE. The CDR3 nucleotides read TGTGCCAGCAGCTTGGGTTACAGCCTCATCTCCTACGAGCAGTACTTC. Its protein is CASSLGYSLISYEQYF.

The V call is TRBV19, the J call TRBJ1-5; D is unclear. Germline values: CDR1 LNHDA, CDR2 SQIVND (reference sequence). Trimming removed 6 bases from V and 0 bases from J, with 9 bases in between. This CDR3 region has 14 residues. CDR3 amino acids: CASRPGPSNQPQHF. The CDR3 DNA reads TGTGCCAGTAGACCAGGACCTAGCAATCAGCCCCAGCATTTT. The whole variable domain, filled in from reference TRBV19 and TRBJ1-5, reads DGGITQSPKYLFRKEGQNVTLSCEQNLNHDAMYWYRQDPGQGLRLIYYSQIVNDFQKGDIAEGYSVSREKKESFPLTVTSAQKNPTAFYLCASRPGPSNQPQHFGDGTRLSIL.

The chain carries TRBV2 and TRBJ2-7; 7 positions match TRBD1. This CDR3 spans 15 amino acids. Germline CDR1 and CDR2: SNHLY and FYNNEI. With V trimmed by 3 bases and J by 2 bases, 7 bases remained unmatched. CDR3 bases: TGTGCCAGCAGTGAGGTCGGACAGGCTCCCTACGAGCAGTACTTC. Translation gives CASSEVGQAPYEQYF.

The V gene is TRBV6-5, the J gene TRBJ2-7; a possible D gene is TRBD1 (5 bases). V was shortened by 4 bases and J by 4 bases, with 14 bases between the two germline ends. Germline lookup yields CDR1 MNHEY and CDR2 SVGAGI. The CDR3 loop spans 14 amino acids. CDR3: CASSLGLTQYEQYF. Here the CDR3 DNA reads TGTGCCAGCAGTTTGGGGCTGACACAGTACGAGCAGTACTTC.

This chain joins TRBV3-1 (or the pseudogene TRBV3-2) and TRBJ1-2; 9 bases line up with TRBD1. Germline V CDR1 and CDR2: LGHDT, YNNKEL (reference sequence). The CDR3 is 15 residues long. Unmatched junction bases numbered 5, after V lost 0 bases and J lost 6 bases. CDR3 loop: CASSQDLNRGHGYTF. The CDR3 coding sequence is TGTGCCAGCAGCCAAGATCTGAACAGGGGGCATGGCTACACCTTC.

The chain combines TRBV5-6 with TRBJ2-2; D is unresolved. CDR1 and CDR2 (germline): SGHDT, YYEEEE. This CDR3 comprises 12 residues. V was trimmed by 1 base and J by 4 bases, leaving 2 bases between them. The CDR3: CASSLSTGELFF. The CDR3 DNA follows: TGTGCCAGCAGCTTGTCCACCGGGGAGCTGTTTTTT.

This clone is a singleton in its sample. The J gene is TRBJ1-2, the V gene TRBV6-5; 7 bases align to TRBD1. The ends lost 6 bases at V and 5 bases at J; junction bases unmatched: 12. CDR1 is MNHEY, CDR2 SVGAGI, per germline. This CDR3 has 15 residues. Written as DNA, the CDR3 is TGTGCCAGCAGCAATGCCCCTGACAGGGTATATGGCTACACCTTC. This translates into CASSNAPDRVYGYTF.

CDR3 coding DNA: TGCGCCAGCAGCCCTGGGACCCAAGAGACCCAGTACTTC. It translates to CASSPGTQETQYF. The chain employs TRBV5-1 and TRBJ2-5; D tentatively fits TRBD1 or TRBD2 (5 bases each). This CDR3 spans 13 amino acids. Germline CDR1 reads SGHRS; CDR2 reads YFSETQ. The V and J ends lost 4 bases and 1 base respectively, with 8 bases between them.

This chain uses TRBV14 with TRBJ1-6; 9 bases are a match to TRBD1. V gave up 3 bases and J gave up 9 bases; unmatched junction bases: 9. Germline values: CDR1 SGHDN, CDR2 FVKESK. The CDR3 has 16 amino acids. Here the CDR3 reads CASSQLLQGASSPLHF. CDR3 DNA sequence: TGTGCCAGCAGCCAGCTATTACAGGGGGCTTCTTCACCCCTCCACTTT.

The chain carries TRBV20-1 and TRBJ1-2; no definite D call. V lost 4 bases and J 4 bases, leaving 7 bases between the germline ends. The CDR3 sequence is 11 residues long. The germline CDR1 and CDR2 sequences are DFQATT and SNEGSKA (reference sequence). CDR3 residues: CSAIGSYGYTF. The CDR3 nucleotides are TGCAGTGCTATCGGATCCTATGGCTACACCTTC.

The CDR3 is CASSQNTEAFF. The CDR3 DNA is TGTGCCAGCAGCCAGAACACTGAAGCTTTCTTT. The chain has TRBV3-1 (or the pseudogene TRBV3-2) and TRBJ1-1; D uncertain. The germline CDR1 and CDR2 sequences are LGHDT and YNNKEL (reference sequence). V lost 3 bases and J lost 1, with 0 bases in between. This CDR3 has 11 amino acids.

CDR3 nucleotide sequence: TGTGCCAGCAGCCCCACTAGATCATACGAGCAGTACTTC. Amino acids: CASSPTRSYEQYF. The V and J genes are TRBV4-2 and TRBJ2-7; the D gene is possibly TRBD2 (5 bases). V lost 4 bases, J lost 4 bases, and 11 bases lay in between. The CDR3 runs to 13 residues. Germline V gene data show CDR1 as LGHNA and CDR2 as YNFKEQ.

This clone was detected once. This chain connects TRBV27 to TRBJ1-3; 9 bases match TRBD1. This CDR3 has 15 amino acids. The J segment lost 4 bases and the V segment lost 8 bases, leaving 9 bases of the junction unmatched. Germline-derived CDR1 and CDR2 are MNHEY and SMNVEV (reference sequence). The CDR3: CASRLKGTGGNTIYF. The CDR3 region has the DNA TGTGCCAGCCGCCTAAAAGGGACAGGGGGAAACACCATATATTTT.

In its sample, this clone was seen once. V is TRBV9 and J is TRBJ2-1, with 7 positions matching TRBD2. Germline CDR1 and CDR2: SGDLS and YYNGEE. This CDR3 has 16 amino acids. The J segment lost 0 bases and the V segment lost 0 bases, leaving 3 bases of the junction unmatched. CDR3 coding DNA: TGTGCCAGCAGCGTAGTCGAGCGGGGCTCCTACAATGAGCAGTTCTTC. It codes for CASSVVERGSYNEQFF.

The chain uses TRBV5-4 and TRBJ2-3; TRBD1 might be the D (5 bases). CDR1 and CDR2 from the germline V gene are SGHNT and YYREEE (reference sequence). This CDR3 contains 14 residues. V gave up 2 bases and J gave up 0 bases, with 7 bases separating them. The chain's CDR3 is CASSFQGSTDTQYF. Here the CDR3 DNA reads TGTGCCAGCAGCTTTCAGGGAAGCACAGATACGCAGTATTTT.

This clone appeared once. The chain links TRBV2 to TRBJ2-5; D tentatively fits TRBD1 or TRBD2 (5 bases each). With 4 bases removed from V and 4 bases from J, the gap between germline ends came to 13 bases. The CDR3 is 14 residues long. Looked up from germline, CDR1 is SNHLY and CDR2 is FYNNEI. In nucleotides, the CDR3 is TGTGCCAGCAGTGCCCTGGGACCACGAGAGACCCAGTACTTC. Its translation is CASSALGPRETQYF.

This clone was observed a single time. This chain connects TRBV3-1 (or the pseudogene TRBV3-2) to TRBJ1-1; D is perhaps TRBD1 (5 bases). V gave up 6 bases and J gave up 0 bases, with 8 bases separating them. Germline values: CDR1 LGHDT, CDR2 YNNKEL (reference sequence). The CDR3 extends over 13 amino acids. The CDR3 protein is CASRARVNTEAFF. Here the CDR3 DNA reads TGTGCCAGCAGGGCCAGGGTGAACACTGAAGCTTTCTTT.

V usage is TRBV4-2 and J usage is TRBJ1-1, with D possibly TRBD1 on 6 matching bases. In germline, CDR1 is LGHNA, CDR2 YNFKEQ. The CDR3 spans 15 residues. V was pared by 0 bases and J by 4 bases, with 12 bases between. CDR3 region: CASSQEGRGGTEAFF. The CDR3 DNA reads TGTGCCAGCAGCCAAGAAGGCAGGGGCGGCACTGAAGCTTTCTTT.

The chain employs TRBV6-5 and TRBJ2-5, with D possibly being TRBD2 (6 bases). Germline CDR1 and CDR2: MNHEY and SVGAGI. V lost 0 bases and J lost 1, with 6 bases in between. CDR3 size: 14 residues. The CDR3 nucleotides are TGTGCCAGCAGTTACTCGGGAGGCCAAGAGACCCAGTACTTC. Protein product: CASSYSGGQETQYF.